Below are 25 T cell receptor beta chains sequenced from a single sample in a study of early T cells in non-severe SARS-CoV-2 infection. TCRdb itself ran the 5' RACE reads through MiXCR, one entry per CDR3 protein. This table holds some 71,000 distinct CDR3 sequences, roughly 15% found once. Sequenced sample: whole blood. The receptor source for this set is an adult who was a healthcare worker with PCR-confirmed SARS-CoV-2 infection or an uninfected control (not recorded which).

On this clonotype itself: Mismatch with germline at one junction end may stem from a read error. The CDR3 region has the DNA TGTGCCAGCAGTTTTAGTGGGTCTCTACCCTACGGGCAGTACTTC. Its translation: CASSFSGSLPYGQYF. The chain employs TRBV6-6 and TRBJ2-7; no clear D gene. CDR3 size: 15 residues. The germline CDR1 and CDR2 sequences are MNHNY and SVGAGI (reference sequence).

This clonotype has only a few counts. CDR3 nucleotides: TGTGCCAGCAGGCCTACCCGGGGGGCTTACAATGAGCAGTTCTTC. Protein product: CASRPTRGAYNEQFF. The chain employs TRBV12-3 or TRBV12-4 and TRBJ2-1; a weak D match, TRBD2 (7 bases). The CDR3 sequence is 15 residues long. V was shortened by 6 bases and J by 4 bases, with 16 bases between the two germline ends.

This clonotype was recorded at least ten times. This chain joins TRBV2 and TRBJ2-1, with 8 bases matching TRBD2. V trimming: 9 bases; J trimming: 3 bases; junction bases outside the gene matches: 7. This CDR3 comprises 14 residues. Per germline, CDR1 SNHLY and CDR2 FYNNEI. The CDR3 protein is CASCGGNSYNEQFF. In DNA, the CDR3 is TGTGCCAGTTGCGGGGGGAACAGCTACAATGAGCAGTTCTTC.

The chain joins TRBV7-9 to TRBJ2-1, with a possible D match to TRBD1 (6 bases). This CDR3 spans 16 amino acids. Trimming cost V 5 bases and J 9 bases, with 23 bases left between them. Germline values: CDR1 SEHNR, CDR2 FQNEAQ (reference sequence). The CDR3 sequence: CASSPFALRGKGEQFF. The CDR3 DNA is TGTGCCAGCAGCCCTTTCGCCCTGAGGGGGAAGGGTGAGCAGTTCTTC.

V is TRBV20-1 and J is TRBJ2-5; perhaps TRBD1 as D (5 bases). V was trimmed by 6 bases and J by 5 bases, leaving 13 bases between them. Germline CDR1 is DFQATT and CDR2 is SNEGSKA (reference sequence). This CDR3 has 12 amino acids. The DNA of the CDR3 is TGCAGTGCCCCGAAAGGGGTCGAGACCCAGTACTTC. Translated: CSAPKGVETQYF.

The V gene is TRBV20-1, the J gene TRBJ2-5; TRBD1 matches 8 bases. The V gene's germline CDR1 is DFQATT and CDR2 SNEGSKA (reference sequence). The CDR3 runs to 15 residues. Trimming took 0 bases from V and 2 from J; bases not matched to a gene: 5. CDR3 protein: CSARDAGGLQETQYF. The CDR3 DNA reads TGCAGTGCTAGAGATGCAGGGGGCTTACAAGAGACCCAGTACTTC.

This clonotype was counted a few times. The chain carries TRBV10-3 and TRBJ1-1; D call uncertain. The germline CDR1 and CDR2 sequences are ENHRY and SYGVKD. The V end lost 4 bases, the J end lost 10 bases, and 16 bases lay between the germline ends. The CDR3 sequence is 13 residues long. The CDR3 region is CAISGPTASGAFF. In nucleotides, the CDR3 is TGTGCCATCAGTGGACCTACGGCCTCGGGAGCTTTCTTT.

This clonotype turned up a few times. CDR3: CSASISGGAHEQFF. CDR3 in DNA: TGCAGTGCTAGCATTAGCGGGGGGGCACATGAGCAGTTCTTC. This rearrangement joins TRBV20-1 to TRBJ2-1, with 11 bases matching TRBD2. The CDR3 loop spans 14 amino acids. From germline, CDR1 is DFQATT and CDR2 SNEGSKA (reference sequence). J gave up 8 bases and V 3 bases, and 6 bases lay outside the gene matches.

Many counts were recorded for this clonotype. The rearrangement links TRBV20-1 to TRBJ2-2; maybe TRBD2 (6 bases). V was cut by 3 bases and J by 2 bases, with 19 bases left in between. There are 17 residues in the CDR3. CDR1 DFQATT and CDR2 SNEGSKA come from the germline V gene (reference sequence). The CDR3 DNA is TGCAGTGCTAGCGGTGGCGGGGCGGGAAGAAACACCGGGGAGCTGTTTTTT. This translates into CSASGGGAGRNTGELFF.

This clonotype has just a few counts. The chain employs TRBV3-1 and TRBJ1-1; TRBD1 aligns across 8 bases. The V and J ends lost 4 bases and 4 bases, in that order; junction bases with no gene match: 5. Germline assignment: CDR1 LGHDT and CDR2 YNNKEL (reference sequence). The length of the CDR3 is 14 residues. The CDR3 protein is CASSPNRGSTEAFF. CDR3 DNA sequence: TGTGCCAGCAGCCCCAACAGGGGGTCCACTGAAGCTTTCTTT.

There are many counts of this clonotype. V gene TRBV29-1 combines with J gene TRBJ1-5; TRBD1 might be the D (5 bases). V was pared by 6 bases and J by 3 bases, with 15 bases between. CDR3 length equals 14 residues. The germline CDR1 and CDR2 sequences are SQVTM and ANQGSEA. The CDR3 nucleotides read TGCAGCGTGTCGAACGACAGAATCAATCAGCCCCAGCATTTT. Amino acids: CSVSNDRINQPQHF.

This clonotype was picked up a small number of times. The chain links TRBV5-1 to TRBJ1-1; D remains ambiguous. The CDR3 spans 14 residues. Germline V gene lookup returns CDR1 SGHRS and CDR2 YFSETQ. V shed 5 bases and J shed 1 base, with 12 bases lying between them. This CDR3 is CASRRFTENTEAFF. The CDR3 bases are TGCGCCAGCAGGAGGTTTACCGAGAACACTGAAGCTTTCTTT. Based on the CDR3 plus reference TRBV5-1 and TRBJ1-1, the full variable domain is KAGVTQTPRYLIKTRGQQVTLSCSPISGHRSVSWYQQTPGQGLQFLFEYFSETQRNKGNFPGRFSGRQFSNSRSEMNVSTLELGDSALYLCASRRFTENTEAFFGQGTRLTVV.

The gene calls are TRBV29-1 and TRBJ2-1; D unclear. Trimming left V 4 bases short and J 0 bases short, with 7 bases between. This CDR3 is 13 amino acids long. CDR1 and CDR2 (germline): SQVTM, ANQGSEA. CDR3 sequence reads: CSVAWGSYNEQFF. DNA of the CDR3: TGCAGCGTTGCCTGGGGCTCCTACAATGAGCAGTTCTTC.

This clonotype was seen only a few times. J is TRBJ1-5 and V is TRBV6-5, with a possible D match to TRBD1 (5 bases). Germline values: CDR1 MNHEY, CDR2 SVGAGI. This CDR3 spans 11 amino acids. CDR3 loop: CAAGVNQPQHF. The CDR3 DNA reads TGTGCAGCGGGGGTCAATCAGCCCCAGCATTTT.

The chain couples TRBV6-2 or TRBV6-3 to TRBJ1-1; no reliable D call. This CDR3 has 13 residues. With 0 bases removed from V and 1 base from J, the gap between germline ends came to 3 bases. The germline V gene has CDR1 MNHEY and CDR2 SVGEGT. CDR3 sequence: CASSYSRNTEAFF. DNA for the CDR3: TGTGCCAGCAGTTACTCGAGGAACACTGAAGCTTTCTTT.

This clonotype has at least ten counts. V gene TRBV9 combines with J gene TRBJ1-3; 8 nucleotides match TRBD1. Germline lookup yields CDR1 SGDLS and CDR2 YYNGEE. The ends lost 2 bases at V and 4 bases at J; junction bases unmatched: 8. The CDR3 length is 16 residues. The CDR3 DNA reads as TGTGCCAGCAGCGTGGGACCCCAGGGGGCCGGAAACACCATATATTTT. Translation: CASSVGPQGAGNTIYF. Full variable domain (outside the CDR3, taken from reference TRBV9 and TRBJ1-3): DSGVTQTPKHLITATGQRVTLRCSPRSGDLSVYWYQQSLDQGLQFLIQYYNGEERAKGNILERFSAQQFPDLHSELNLSSLELGDSALYFCASSVGPQGAGNTIYFGEGSWLTVV.

This clonotype has only a few counts. The chain recombines TRBV29-1 with TRBJ1-2; 7 nucleotides align to TRBD1. The CDR3 spans 13 residues. V was pared by 5 bases and J by 2 bases, with 5 bases of the junction left unmatched. CDR1 is SQVTM and CDR2 is ANQGSEA in the germline V gene. CDR3 region: CSVRQGVNYGYTF. DNA for the CDR3: TGCAGCGTTCGACAGGGCGTCAACTATGGCTACACCTTC. The full variable domain, in which reference TRBV29-1 and TRBJ1-2 provide the parts outside the CDR3, is SAVISQKPSRDICQRGTSLTIQCQVDSQVTMMFWYRQQPGQSLTLIATANQGSEATYESGFVIDKFPISRPNLTFSTLTVSNMSPEDSSIYLCSVRQGVNYGYTFGSGTRLTVV.

This clonotype has at least ten counts. The chain links TRBV6-5 to TRBJ1-6; D remains unclear. Trimming shortened V by 0 bases and J by 9 bases, and 6 bases separated the two germline ends. The CDR3 totals 13 residues. Germline V gives CDR1 MNHEY, CDR2 SVGAGI. CDR3 DNA sequence: TGTGCCAGCAGTTACTCGAGCGGTTCACCCCTCCACTTT. Its translation is CASSYSSGSPLHF.

The rearrangement links TRBV5-5 to TRBJ1-1; D call uncertain. Trimming stripped 1 base from V and 2 bases from J, with 9 bases between. Germline CDR1 reads SGHKS; CDR2 reads YYEKEE (reference sequence). The length of the CDR3 is 14 residues. The CDR3 here is CASSLLHTNTEAFF. The CDR3 coding sequence is TGTGCCAGCAGCTTGTTACATACCAACACTGAAGCTTTCTTT.

This clonotype turned up a few times. This chain uses TRBV28 with TRBJ1-5; 8 positions match TRBD1. CDR1 and CDR2 from the germline V gene are MDHEN and SYDVKM. The CDR3 has 14 residues. With 6 bases clipped from V and 3 bases from J, the junction kept 4 bases outside the gene matches. CDR3 sequence reads: CASRRTGTNQPQHF. In nucleotides, the CDR3 is TGTGCCAGCAGACGGACAGGGACCAATCAGCCCCAGCATTTT.

The CDR3 DNA sequence: TGTGCCTGGAGTTCCACGGACAGGAGGGATTCACCCCTCCACTTT. Amino acid sequence: CAWSSTDRRDSPLHF. This chain connects TRBV30 to TRBJ1-6; TRBD1 aligns across 7 bases. Germline lookup yields CDR1 GTSNPN and CDR2 SVGIG (reference sequence). V trimming: 2 bases; J trimming: 8 bases; junction bases outside the gene matches: 9. The CDR3 is made up of 15 amino acids.

This clonotype has only a few counts. The V call is TRBV7-2, the J call TRBJ2-1; unclear D gene. V lost 5 bases, J lost 8 bases, and 7 bases lay in between. This CDR3 comprises 11 residues. Per the germline V gene, CDR1 is SGHTA and CDR2 is FQGNSA. The CDR3 loop reads CASSPGHEQFF. DNA for the CDR3: TGTGCCAGCAGCCCCGGGCATGAGCAGTTCTTC.

The chain uses TRBV6-2 or TRBV6-3 and TRBJ1-4, with D possibly TRBD1 on 5 matching bases. From germline, CDR1 is MNHEY and CDR2 SVGEGT. The CDR3 contains 13 residues. V lost 8 bases and J lost 8, with 15 bases in between. The CDR3 region has the DNA TGTGCCAGCTGTGGGGTTAGGGGCGAAAAACTGTTTTTT. It codes for CASCGVRGEKLFF.

This clonotype was seen many times. This chain links TRBV6-5 with TRBJ2-1; tentatively, D is TRBD2 (6 bases). CDR3 length: 13 residues. In germline, CDR1 is MNHEY, CDR2 SVGAGI. Trimming stripped 7 bases from V and 7 bases from J, with 14 bases between. The CDR3 region has the DNA TGTGCCAGCACCCCGACCGGGGGTAATGAGCAGTTCTTC. It specifies CASTPTGGNEQFF.

This clonotype occurred a few times. The chain combines TRBV6-6 with TRBJ2-7; D tentatively reads TRBD1 or TRBD2 (5 bases each). This CDR3 contains 14 residues. Germline CDR1 is MNHNY and CDR2 is SVGAGI (reference sequence). V lost 4 bases and J lost 6, with 16 bases in between. CDR3 DNA sequence: TGTGCCAGCAGTTTTTCTAGGGACGGTACCGAGCAGTACTTC. This encodes CASSFSRDGTEQYF.